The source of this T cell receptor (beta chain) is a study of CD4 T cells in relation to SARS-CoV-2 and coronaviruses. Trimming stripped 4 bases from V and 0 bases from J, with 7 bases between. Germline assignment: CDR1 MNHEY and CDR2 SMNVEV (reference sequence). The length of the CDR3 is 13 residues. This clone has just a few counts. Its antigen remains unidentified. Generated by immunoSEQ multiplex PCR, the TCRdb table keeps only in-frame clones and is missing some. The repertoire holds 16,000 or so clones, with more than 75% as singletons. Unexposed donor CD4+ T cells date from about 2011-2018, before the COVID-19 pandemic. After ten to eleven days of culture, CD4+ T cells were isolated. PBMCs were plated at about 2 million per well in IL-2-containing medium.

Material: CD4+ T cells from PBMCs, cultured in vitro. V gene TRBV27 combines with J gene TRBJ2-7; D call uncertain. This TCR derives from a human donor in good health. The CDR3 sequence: CASSSQSSYEQYF. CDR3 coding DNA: TGTGCCAGCAGTTCCCAAAGCTCCTACGAGCAGTACTTC.